A selection of T cell receptor beta chains follows, all from one sample in a study of cytomegalovirus exposure and HLA in healthy donors. Libraries were prepared by immunoSEQ multiplex PCR; TCRdb keeps only in-frame clonotypes and omits some of them. This sample's table reports 30,000 to 45,000 clones. The sequencing input was PBMCs. These receptors came from a man aged 35 to 55 in good health and CMV-seropositive. CDR3s include the opening cysteine and the closing phenylalanine or tryptophan. Each record gives: CDR3 length, V gene, J gene, D gene, CDR3 DNA, CDR3 protein. A D gene is named only where the DNA matches it firmly.

cdr3_length: 13
v_call: TRBV30
j_call: TRBJ2-7
d_call: NA
cdr3_nt: TGTGCCTGGGGCGACGGGGGCTCCTACGAGCAGTACTTC
cdr3_aa: CAWGDGGSYEQYF

cdr3_length: 16
v_call: TRBV5-4
j_call: TRBJ2-2
d_call: TRBD1
cdr3_nt: TGTGCCAGCAGCTTGGATCAGGGGGAATACACCGGGGAGCTGTTTTTT
cdr3_aa: CASSLDQGEYTGELFF

cdr3_length: 15
v_call: TRBV19
j_call: TRBJ1-3
d_call: NA
cdr3_nt: TGTGCCAGTAGTATAGGGCAGGGGTTTAGAAACACCATATATTTT
cdr3_aa: CASSIGQGFRNTIYF

cdr3_length: 13
v_call: TRBV7-2
j_call: TRBJ2-5
d_call: NA
cdr3_nt: TGTGCCAGCAGCTTAGACAGCCAAGAGACCCAGTACTTC
cdr3_aa: CASSLDSQETQYF

cdr3_length: 15
v_call: TRBV25-1
j_call: TRBJ1-2
d_call: TRBD1
cdr3_nt: TGTGCCAGCAGTGTGAGCGGGACAGGGTTATTAGGCTACACCTTC
cdr3_aa: CASSVSGTGLLGYTF

cdr3_length: 13
v_call: TRBV7-2
j_call: TRBJ2-3
d_call: NA
cdr3_nt: TGTGCCAGCAGCTTTATGGCTACAGATACGCAGTATTTT
cdr3_aa: CASSFMATDTQYF

cdr3_length: 13
v_call: TRBV9
j_call: TRBJ1-4
d_call: NA
cdr3_nt: TGTGCCAGCAGCGGTACAACTAATGAAAAACTGTTTTTT
cdr3_aa: CASSGTTNEKLFF

cdr3_length: 15
v_call: TRBV27
j_call: TRBJ1-3
d_call: NA
cdr3_nt: TGTGCCAGCAGTTTATCGGGGGGCTCTGGAAACACCATATATTTT
cdr3_aa: CASSLSGGSGNTIYF

cdr3_length: 16
v_call: TRBV21-1
j_call: TRBJ2-7
d_call: NA
cdr3_nt: TGTGCCAGCAGCAAGGCGGGCCGAGTGGCTGGGTACGAGCAGTACTTC
cdr3_aa: CASSKAGRVAGYEQYF

cdr3_length: 12
v_call: TRBV5-1
j_call: TRBJ2-4
d_call: NA
cdr3_nt: TGCGCCAGCAGCTTCGATCTGGACTCCCCGGTTTTC
cdr3_aa: CASSFDLDSPVF

cdr3_length: 15
v_call: TRBV5-3
j_call: TRBJ2-7
d_call: NA
cdr3_nt: TGTGCCAGAAGCTTGGGGCGACAGGAAAACTACGAGCAGTACTTC
cdr3_aa: CARSLGRQENYEQYF

cdr3_length: 14
v_call: TRBV7-3
j_call: TRBJ2-1
d_call: NA
cdr3_nt: TGTGCCAGCAGCCCTTATGGCGGCCACAATGAGCAGTTCTTC
cdr3_aa: CASSPYGGHNEQFF

cdr3_length: 17
v_call: TRBV4-2
j_call: TRBJ2-7
d_call: TRBD1
cdr3_nt: TGTGCCAGCAGCCAAGCTCTCGGACAGGGGTTAACCTACGAGCAGTACTTC
cdr3_aa: CASSQALGQGLTYEQYF

cdr3_length: 15
v_call: TRBV18
j_call: TRBJ2-5
d_call: NA
cdr3_nt: TGTGCCAGCTCACCAGTGGAGGGTGGAAAGGATGGCCAGTACTTC
cdr3_aa: CASSPVEGGKDGQYF

cdr3_length: 19
v_call: TRBV7-9
j_call: TRBJ2-1
d_call: TRBD2
cdr3_nt: TGTGCCAGCAGGAGGGCCCTCGGGACTAGCGGGAGATACTACAATGAGCAGTTCTTC
cdr3_aa: CASRRALGTSGRYYNEQFF

cdr3_length: 12
v_call: TRBV5-1
j_call: TRBJ2-7
d_call: NA
cdr3_nt: TGCGCCAGCAGCTTGCAGACAGAAGAGCAGTACTTC
cdr3_aa: CASSLQTEEQYF

cdr3_length: 15
v_call: TRBV18
j_call: TRBJ1-2
d_call: TRBD1
cdr3_nt: TGTGCCAGCTCACCGGTAGCAGGGGGCGAGGGTGGCTACACCTTC
cdr3_aa: CASSPVAGGEGGYTF

cdr3_length: 15
v_call: TRBV21-1
j_call: TRBJ2-7
d_call: NA
cdr3_nt: TGTGCCAGCAGCAAAGATCGTCGGACTTTTTACGAGCAGTACTTC
cdr3_aa: CASSKDRRTFYEQYF

cdr3_length: 16
v_call: TRBV12-5
j_call: TRBJ2-1
d_call: TRBD1
cdr3_nt: TGTGCTAGTGGGCCCGAGGGACAGGCTACCTACAATGAGCAGTTCTTC
cdr3_aa: CASGPEGQATYNEQFF

cdr3_length: 13
v_call: TRBV18
j_call: TRBJ2-7
d_call: NA
cdr3_nt: TGTGCCAGCCCACCATCGACACCCTACGAGCAGTACTTC
cdr3_aa: CASPPSTPYEQYF

cdr3_length: 16
v_call: TRBV9
j_call: TRBJ2-1
d_call: NA
cdr3_nt: TGTGCCAGCAGCGCTCCCCAAGAGACTGCATACAATGAGCAGTTCTTC
cdr3_aa: CASSAPQETAYNEQFF

cdr3_length: 14
v_call: TRBV7-9
j_call: TRBJ2-7
d_call: NA
cdr3_nt: TGTGCCAGCAGCCGTGCGGCAGGGATCTACGAGCAGTACTTC
cdr3_aa: CASSRAAGIYEQYF

cdr3_length: 18
v_call: TRBV30
j_call: TRBJ1-5
d_call: TRBD1
cdr3_nt: TGTGCCTGGATCCGTGACAGGGATGGAGGCAATAGCAATCAGCCCCAGCATTTT
cdr3_aa: CAWIRDRDGGNSNQPQHF

cdr3_length: 16
v_call: TRBV18
j_call: TRBJ2-2
d_call: TRBD2
cdr3_nt: TGTGCCAGCTCACCATCAGGGACTACCAACACCGGGGAGCTGTTTTTT
cdr3_aa: CASSPSGTTNTGELFF

cdr3_length: 14
v_call: TRBV2
j_call: TRBJ1-4
d_call: TRBD1
cdr3_nt: TGTGCCAGCAACCAGGGGGCGACTAATGAAAAACTGTTTTTT
cdr3_aa: CASNQGATNEKLFF

cdr3_length: 15
v_call: TRBV7-2
j_call: TRBJ2-7
d_call: TRBD2
cdr3_nt: TGTGCCAGCAGCCGTCGCCGGGCGGGAGCAGGAGAGCAGTACTTC
cdr3_aa: CASSRRRAGAGEQYF

cdr3_length: 16
v_call: TRBV4-1
j_call: TRBJ2-2
d_call: NA
cdr3_nt: TGCGCCAGCAGCCAAGAGTACCGGAGCAACACCGGGGAGCTGTTTTTT
cdr3_aa: CASSQEYRSNTGELFF

cdr3_length: 15
v_call: TRBV7-2
j_call: TRBJ2-2
d_call: TRBD2
cdr3_nt: TGTGCCAGCAGCCGCGGGGTAGCGGGAAAGGCGGAGCTGTTTTTT
cdr3_aa: CASSRGVAGKAELFF

cdr3_length: 14
v_call: TRBV19
j_call: TRBJ2-2
d_call: NA
cdr3_nt: TGTGCCAGTAGTATAGGGCCAGCGACCGGGGAGCTGTTTTTT
cdr3_aa: CASSIGPATGELFF

cdr3_length: 13
v_call: TRBV6-1
j_call: TRBJ2-7
d_call: TRBD1
cdr3_nt: TGTGCCAGCAGTGGGGACAGTCCCTACGAGCAGTACTTC
cdr3_aa: CASSGDSPYEQYF

cdr3_length: 16
v_call: TRBV5-4
j_call: TRBJ2-7
d_call: TRBD2
cdr3_nt: TGTGCCAGCAGCCCGACAGGGACTAGCGGGGCTTACGAGCAGTACTTC
cdr3_aa: CASSPTGTSGAYEQYF

cdr3_length: 13
v_call: TRBV6-1
j_call: TRBJ1-2
d_call: TRBD1
cdr3_nt: TGTGCCAGCAGTGAACGTCGGGACAGTGGCTACACCTTC
cdr3_aa: CASSERRDSGYTF

cdr3_length: 15
v_call: TRBV9
j_call: TRBJ1-3
d_call: NA
cdr3_nt: TGTGCCAGCAGCGTAGATGCAGGGCGCGGAAACACCATATATTTT
cdr3_aa: CASSVDAGRGNTIYF

cdr3_length: 11
v_call: TRBV19
j_call: TRBJ1-1
d_call: NA
cdr3_nt: TGTGCCAGTAGTAAACAGGGAGAAGCTTTCTTT
cdr3_aa: CASSKQGEAFF

cdr3_length: 14
v_call: TRBV5-1
j_call: TRBJ2-2
d_call: TRBD1
cdr3_nt: TGCGCCAGCAGCTTAGGGGGCAACACCGGGGAGCTGTTTTTT
cdr3_aa: CASSLGGNTGELFF

cdr3_length: 11
v_call: TRBV19
j_call: TRBJ2-7
d_call: NA
cdr3_nt: TGTGCCAGTAACCCAGGCGGGGAGCAGTACTTC
cdr3_aa: CASNPGGEQYF

cdr3_length: 15
v_call: TRBV7-6
j_call: TRBJ2-7
d_call: TRBD2
cdr3_nt: TGTGCCAGCAGCTCGTTAGCGGGAGGGCCTGGAGAGCAGTACTTC
cdr3_aa: CASSSLAGGPGEQYF

cdr3_length: 15
v_call: TRBV9
j_call: TRBJ2-1
d_call: TRBD2
cdr3_nt: TGTGCCAGCAGACCCTGGGACTACCGAATCAATGAGCAGTTCTTC
cdr3_aa: CASRPWDYRINEQFF

cdr3_length: 13
v_call: TRBV30
j_call: TRBJ1-2
d_call: NA
cdr3_nt: TGTGCCTCCGCGGGGGGACGGGGGACGGGCTACACCTTC
cdr3_aa: CASAGGRGTGYTF

cdr3_length: 14
v_call: TRBV18
j_call: TRBJ1-5
d_call: NA
cdr3_nt: TGTGCCAGCTCACCACAGGGGTCCCCGGCGGCCCAGCATTTT
cdr3_aa: CASSPQGSPAAQHF

cdr3_length: 15
v_call: TRBV7-9
j_call: TRBJ2-1
d_call: NA
cdr3_nt: TGTGCCAGCAGCTTAGATGTCGACAGGCACAATGAGCAGTTCTTC
cdr3_aa: CASSLDVDRHNEQFF

cdr3_length: 17
v_call: TRBV19
j_call: TRBJ2-2
d_call: TRBD2
cdr3_nt: TGTGCCAGTAGGCCGGGACTAGCGGGAGGGAACACCGGGGAGCTGTTTTTT
cdr3_aa: CASRPGLAGGNTGELFF

cdr3_length: 16
v_call: TRBV19
j_call: TRBJ2-3
d_call: TRBD1
cdr3_nt: TGTGCCAGTAAACATAGGGGACAGGGGAACGCAGATACGCAGTATTTT
cdr3_aa: CASKHRGQGNADTQYF

cdr3_length: 15
v_call: TRBV21-1
j_call: TRBJ2-3
d_call: NA
cdr3_nt: TGTGCCAGCAGCCCCCCGGAGGGCCCCACAGATACGCAGTATTTT
cdr3_aa: CASSPPEGPTDTQYF

cdr3_length: 11
v_call: TRBV2
j_call: TRBJ2-5
d_call: NA
cdr3_nt: TGTGCCACCACGTACTCCTGGACCCAGTACTTC
cdr3_aa: CATTYSWTQYF

cdr3_length: 14
v_call: TRBV29-1
j_call: TRBJ2-6
d_call: NA
cdr3_nt: TGCAGCGTGGATGGACCTAGCGGGGCCAACGTCCTGACTTTC
cdr3_aa: CSVDGPSGANVLTF

cdr3_length: 17
v_call: TRBV4-1
j_call: TRBJ2-7
d_call: TRBD2
cdr3_nt: TGCGCCAGCAGCCAAGGTCCAGGACTAGTGGCTCCTCACGAGCAGTACTTC
cdr3_aa: CASSQGPGLVAPHEQYF

cdr3_length: 15
v_call: TRBV18
j_call: TRBJ2-3
d_call: TRBD2
cdr3_nt: TGTGCCAGCTCAATAAGCGGGAGGGTAACAGATACGCAGTATTTT
cdr3_aa: CASSISGRVTDTQYF

cdr3_length: 16
v_call: TRBV7-9
j_call: TRBJ1-3
d_call: NA
cdr3_nt: TGTGCCAGCAGCTTAGCGCAGTTCATCTCTGGAAACACCATATATTTT
cdr3_aa: CASSLAQFISGNTIYF

cdr3_length: 12
v_call: TRBV29-1
j_call: TRBJ1-1
d_call: TRBD1
cdr3_nt: TGCAGCGTCGAGACAGGGGGCACTGAAGCTTTCTTT
cdr3_aa: CSVETGGTEAFF

cdr3_length: 15
v_call: TRBV11-3
j_call: TRBJ2-7
d_call: TRBD2
cdr3_nt: TGTGCCAGCAGCTTTAGCGGGAGAAGTAAGTACGAGCAGTACTTC
cdr3_aa: CASSFSGRSKYEQYF